These T cell receptor beta chains were read from a single sample in a study of blood T cell repertoires in COVID-19. Assay used: immunoSEQ multiplex PCR; TCRdb lists only in-frame clones, some missing. The sample shows around 300,000 clones, roughly 90% of them seen only once. Sequenced material: peripheral blood. These receptors were taken from a woman in her thirties or forties who had recovered from COVID-19. CDR3s include the opening cysteine and the closing phenylalanine or tryptophan. Fields, in order: V gene, D gene, J gene, clone size, CDR3 protein, CDR3 DNA. The D gene is left open where the match is weak. The size entry is marked missing in some rows and otherwise reads once, few, many or a size class.

v_gene: TRBV18; d_gene: TRBD2; j_gene: TRBJ2-3; abundance: .; CDR3aa: CASSPEIAGGTQYF; CDR3nt: TGTGCCAGCTCACCGGAGATAGCGGGAGGGACGCAGTATTTT
v_gene: TRBV4-2; d_gene: TRBD2; j_gene: TRBJ2-7; abundance: .; CDR3aa: CASSQEFGLAGVYEQYF; CDR3nt: TGTGCCAGCAGCCAAGAATTCGGACTAGCGGGCGTCTACGAGCAGTACTTC
v_gene: TRBV29-1; d_gene: .; j_gene: TRBJ1-2; abundance: .; CDR3aa: CSVDNQPATDGYTF; CDR3nt: TGCAGCGTTGATAATCAACCCGCTACGGATGGCTACACCTTC
v_gene: TRBV18; d_gene: .; j_gene: TRBJ2-2; abundance: .; CDR3aa: CASSPEQISGELFF; CDR3nt: TGTGCCAGCTCACCGGAGCAAATTTCCGGGGAGCTGTTTTTT
v_gene: TRBV5-8; d_gene: .; j_gene: TRBJ2-3; abundance: .; CDR3aa: CASSQGQGPTDTQYF; CDR3nt: TGTGCCAGCAGCCAAGGCCAGGGCCCCACAGATACGCAGTATTTT
v_gene: TRBV24-1; d_gene: TRBD2; j_gene: TRBJ2-1; abundance: .; CDR3aa: CATSDLGGGLTGEQFF; CDR3nt: TGTGCCACCAGTGATTTGGGGGGAGGGCTAACAGGTGAGCAGTTCTTC
v_gene: TRBV2; d_gene: .; j_gene: TRBJ1-4; abundance: once; CDR3aa: CASSERGTIGEKLFF; CDR3nt: TGTGCCAGCAGTGAAAGGGGGACGATCGGGGAAAAACTGTTTTTT
v_gene: TRBV27; d_gene: .; j_gene: TRBJ1-3; abundance: .; CDR3aa: CASSVRGGSGNTIYF; CDR3nt: TGTGCCAGCAGTGTTAGAGGGGGTTCTGGAAACACCATATATTTT
v_gene: TRBV30; d_gene: .; j_gene: TRBJ1-3; abundance: .; CDR3aa: CAWSFGGSGNTIYF; CDR3nt: TGTGCCTGGAGTTTCGGCGGCTCTGGAAACACCATATATTTT
v_gene: TRBV10-3; d_gene: TRBD1; j_gene: TRBJ2-2; abundance: .; CDR3aa: CAISEGDRGITGELFF; CDR3nt: TGTGCCATCAGTGAGGGGGACAGGGGTATAACCGGGGAGCTGTTTTTT
v_gene: TRBV21-1; d_gene: .; j_gene: TRBJ2-3; abundance: .; CDR3aa: CASSAELAGGPSSDTQYF; CDR3nt: TGTGCCAGCAGCGCTGAACTAGCGGGAGGGCCTTCGTCAGATACGCAGTATTTT
v_gene: TRBV3-1/TRBV3-2; d_gene: .; j_gene: TRBJ1-2; abundance: .; CDR3aa: CASSLGLLRGYTF; CDR3nt: TGTGCCAGCAGCCTAGGACTCCTAAGGGGCTACACCTTC
v_gene: TRBV7-4; d_gene: .; j_gene: TRBJ2-1; abundance: .; CDR3aa: CASSLARENYNEQFF; CDR3nt: TGTGCCAGCAGCTTAGCGAGAGAGAACTACAATGAGCAGTTCTTC
v_gene: TRBV12-3/TRBV12-4; d_gene: TRBD1; j_gene: TRBJ1-1; abundance: .; CDR3aa: CASSPRTGTEAFF; CDR3nt: TGTGCCAGCAGTCCCCGGACAGGCACTGAAGCTTTCTTT
v_gene: TRBV5-1; d_gene: TRBD2; j_gene: TRBJ2-3; abundance: .; CDR3aa: CASSSRTSGSTDTQYF; CDR3nt: TGCGCCAGCAGCTCACGGACTAGCGGGAGCACAGATACGCAGTATTTT
v_gene: TRBV28; d_gene: .; j_gene: TRBJ2-5; abundance: once; CDR3aa: CASSLLGGTGQETQYF; CDR3nt: TGTGCCAGCAGTTTATTGGGCGGGACCGGACAAGAGACCCAGTACTTC
v_gene: TRBV15; d_gene: .; j_gene: TRBJ1-1; abundance: .; CDR3aa: CATSFTGNTEAFF; CDR3nt: TGTGCCACCAGCTTTACAGGGAACACTGAAGCTTTCTTT
v_gene: TRBV7-9; d_gene: TRBD1; j_gene: TRBJ1-2; abundance: .; CDR3aa: CASSPSGQGPGYTF; CDR3nt: TGTGCCAGCAGCCCATCGGGACAGGGACCTGGCTACACCTTC
v_gene: TRBV19; d_gene: .; j_gene: TRBJ1-1; abundance: .; CDR3aa: CASSPQVSNTEAFF; CDR3nt: TGTGCCAGTAGCCCACAGGTTTCGAACACTGAAGCTTTCTTT
v_gene: TRBV6-6; d_gene: TRBD1; j_gene: TRBJ1-2; abundance: .; CDR3aa: CASSYTDRGSGYTF; CDR3nt: TGTGCCAGCAGTTACACGGACAGGGGGAGTGGCTACACCTTC
v_gene: TRBV3-1/TRBV3-2; d_gene: .; j_gene: TRBJ2-2; abundance: .; CDR3aa: CASSHQRATGELFF; CDR3nt: TGTGCCAGCAGCCATCAGCGGGCCACCGGGGAGCTGTTTTTT
v_gene: TRBV7-3; d_gene: TRBD2; j_gene: TRBJ2-1; abundance: .; CDR3aa: CASSLGAGTSVNEQFF; CDR3nt: TGTGCCAGCAGCTTAGGGGCCGGGACTAGCGTAAATGAGCAGTTCTTC
v_gene: TRBV7-9; d_gene: TRBD2; j_gene: TRBJ2-3; abundance: .; CDR3aa: CASSSVAGRISDTQYF; CDR3nt: TGTGCCAGCAGCTCAGTAGCCGGGAGGATCTCAGATACGCAGTATTTT
v_gene: TRBV19; d_gene: .; j_gene: TRBJ2-5; abundance: .; CDR3aa: CASSRTHRVETQYF; CDR3nt: TGTGCCAGTAGTAGGACACACAGGGTTGAGACCCAGTACTTC
v_gene: TRBV12-3/TRBV12-4; d_gene: TRBD2; j_gene: TRBJ2-1; abundance: .; CDR3aa: CASTLGLAYEQFF; CDR3nt: TGTGCCAGCACCTTAGGACTAGCGTATGAGCAGTTCTTC
v_gene: TRBV18; d_gene: TRBD1; j_gene: TRBJ2-5; abundance: .; CDR3aa: CASSRGRGLGETQYF; CDR3nt: TGTGCCAGCTCACGCGGCAGGGGGCTGGGAGAGACCCAGTACTTC
v_gene: TRBV7-9; d_gene: .; j_gene: TRBJ2-7; abundance: .; CDR3aa: CASSYATVSYEQYF; CDR3nt: TGTGCCAGCAGCTATGCGACAGTGTCCTACGAGCAGTACTTC
v_gene: TRBV19; d_gene: .; j_gene: TRBJ2-2; abundance: .; CDR3aa: CASSTTPSGSPGELFF; CDR3nt: TGTGCCAGTAGTACCACACCGAGCGGATCCCCCGGGGAGCTGTTTTTT
v_gene: TRBV5-1; d_gene: TRBD1; j_gene: TRBJ2-7; abundance: .; CDR3aa: CAGTKEGQKRPEQYF; CDR3nt: TGCGCCGGCACGAAAGAGGGACAGAAAAGGCCCGAGCAGTACTTC
v_gene: TRBV10-3; d_gene: .; j_gene: TRBJ2-1; abundance: .; CDR3aa: CAISEGGLPGEQFF; CDR3nt: TGTGCCATCAGTGAGGGGGGACTGCCCGGTGAGCAGTTCTTC
v_gene: TRBV27; d_gene: .; j_gene: TRBJ1-2; abundance: .; CDR3aa: CASSPAGLRHYGYTF; CDR3nt: TGTGCCAGCAGTCCGGCGGGGTTGAGACACTATGGCTACACCTTC
v_gene: TRBV7-6; d_gene: TRBD2; j_gene: TRBJ2-1; abundance: .; CDR3aa: CASSTRRLAVSSYNEQFF; CDR3nt: TGTGCCAGCAGCACCCGCCGACTAGCGGTTAGCTCCTACAATGAGCAGTTCTTC
v_gene: TRBV10-1; d_gene: .; j_gene: TRBJ2-1; abundance: .; CDR3aa: CASSENPSGAYNEQFF; CDR3nt: TGCGCCAGCAGTGAAAACCCCTCCGGAGCCTACAATGAGCAGTTCTTC